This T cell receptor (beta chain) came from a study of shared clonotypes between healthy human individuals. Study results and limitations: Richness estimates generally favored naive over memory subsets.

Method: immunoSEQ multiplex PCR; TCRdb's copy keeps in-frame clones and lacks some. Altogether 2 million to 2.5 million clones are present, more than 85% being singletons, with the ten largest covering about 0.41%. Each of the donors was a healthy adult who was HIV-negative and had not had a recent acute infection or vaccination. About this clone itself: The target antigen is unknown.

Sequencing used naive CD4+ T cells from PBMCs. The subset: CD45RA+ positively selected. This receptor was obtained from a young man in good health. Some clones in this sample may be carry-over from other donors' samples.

CDR3 in amino acids: CASSLALAGRYQETQYF. Here the CDR3 DNA reads TGCGCCAGCAGCTTGGCACTAGCGGGACGGTACCAAGAGACCCAGTACTTC. The chain recombines TRBV5-1 with TRBJ2-5; 10 positions match TRBD2. The CDR3 spans 17 residues. Germline CDR1 SGHRS, CDR2 YFSETQ. V was pared by 0 bases and J by 0 bases, with 5 bases of the junction left unmatched.